Below are 3 T cell receptor beta chains sequenced from a single sample in a study of cytomegalovirus exposure and HLA in healthy donors. PCR used 60 Vbeta primers and 13 Jbeta primers. Clones were read by immunoSEQ multiplex PCR, and TCRdb kept only the in-frame ones, dropping some. The table records about 200,000 clones, approximately 70% of them present only once. Sequenced: PBMCs. Receptor source: a man aged 35-49 years in good health and CMV-seropositive.

This rearrangement joins TRBV5-7 to TRBJ1-4; TRBD1 matches at 8 bases. TRBV5-7 is given ORF status, its function remaining uncertain. Losses at the gene ends were 4 bases for V and 5 bases for J; bases not matched to a gene: 7. This CDR3 spans 15 amino acids. In nucleotides, the CDR3 is TGTGCCAGCAGCCCCCGGACAGGGCCCAATGAAAAACTGTTTTTT. This translates into CASSPRTGPNEKLFF.

This rearrangement joins TRBV7-9 to TRBJ2-6, with unresolved D. V lost 3 bases, J lost 4 bases, and 7 bases lay in between. Per germline, CDR1 SEHNR and CDR2 FQNEAQ (reference sequence). This CDR3 spans 14 amino acids. The CDR3 nucleotides read TGTGCCAGCAGCTTCCTGGCCGGGGCCAACGTCCTGACTTTC. Its protein is CASSFLAGANVLTF.

This chain joins TRBV4-3 and TRBJ1-4; unclear D gene. The germline V gene encodes CDR1 LGHNA and CDR2 YSLEER. Trimming stripped 0 bases from V and 0 bases from J, with 5 bases between. The CDR3 totals 15 residues. The CDR3 protein is CASSQDAATNEKLFF. CDR3 nucleotide sequence: TGCGCCAGCAGCCAAGACGCGGCAACTAATGAAAAACTGTTTTTT.